This T cell receptor (beta chain) appears in the sequencing data of a study of cytotoxic CD8 clonotypes in ibrutinib-treated CLL (dated by TCRdb to about 2021). Study-wide context: The cohort had about a dozen relapsed/refractory and roughly 14 treatment-naive patients; 17 were IGHV unmutated. An average of about 250,000 productive templates and 94,082 productive rearrangements was obtained per sample. Every remission and progressive disease sample was obtained while ibrutinib was still being received by the patients. Response samples were taken after a median of 12 months on treatment, ranging from roughly 6 to 36 months. Responses were partial in some 24 patients and complete in 2; after median approximately 69 months follow-up, some 15 stayed in remission and some twelve progressed. Longitudinal samples were obtainable from 26 of the 86 participants in the trial. Cryopreserved peripheral blood mononuclear cells were obtained before treatment, at response, and at either sustained remission or disease progression. On the study overall, not on this receptor specifically: Clonality rose at ibrutinib response, remained stable during sustained remission, and dropped back toward baseline at progression. At baseline, clonality was higher than in age-matched healthy donors and showed a strong correlation with circulating CD8+ T-cell counts. Lymph node repertoires were not examined, and the timing of sampling was not matched between patients in sustained remission and those whose disease progressed. Public clonotypes were rare and either shrank or stayed stable during treatment, and the rise in clonality at ibrutinib response reflected expansion of private clonotypes.

With respect to this clone: Its antigen is currently not known. No base-level quality is on record; no much larger clone is a single base apart.

Relative to germline, V is 5 bases shorter and J is 4 bases shorter, with 6 bases between their ends. Including cysteine and phenylalanine, the CDR3 has 12 amino acids. Only the CDR3 DNA stays, 36 bases, in frame from base 1. CDR1 and CDR2 (SGHAT, FQNNGV) derive from the germline V gene. Each clonotype received, on average, about 10x coverage in deep resolution sequencing performed on a MiSeq, where the target depth lay between 1 in 1 million and 1 in 200,000 T cells. The immunoSEQ hsTCRB Kit was used to generate the TCR beta libraries. In the paper's pipeline: The data were analyzed with ImmunoSEQ Analyzer and ImmunoSEQ Data Assistant, and V, D and J gene assignments followed IMGT definitions. Clonality, with values ranging from 0 to 1, was calculated as one minus the normalized Shannon entropy of productive rearrangement frequencies. Only overrepresented clonotypes making up at least 0.05% of the repertoire of each patient were included in the public clonotype analysis. Repertoires from some twelve age-matched healthy donors in immuneACCESS were used as clonality controls. Not all clones reach the TCRdb copy of this immuneACCESS table, which keeps in-frame sequences only. Checked studies attribute under half of the gap to unresolved V genes and leave the rest unexplained. That table gives V, J and clone size, and the DNA gave D and trimming. The sample data list 160,000 or so clones, and about four fifths of these were observed just once. The top ten constitute under 2.5% of the sample.

The meaning of the sample's time point label: approximately eleven months on ibrutinib. For TCR beta library preparation, roughly 2.1 micrograms of genomic DNA was extracted from cryopreserved PBMCs. High-throughput TCR beta sequencing was performed on longitudinal blood samples from CLL patients receiving ibrutinib monotherapy. The patients took part in an open-label, single-center phase 2 trial of ibrutinib monotherapy. The specimen comprised PBMCs, sampled after 12 months of ibrutinib treatment. Recombination linked TRBV11-2 to TRBJ2-1; no D gene is confidently identified. This sequence was found in a human donor with chronic lymphocytic leukemia. The CDR3 reads CASSGRYNEQFF. The base sequence is TGTGCCAGCAGCGGACGGTACAATGAGCAGTTCTTC.